This TCR beta chain emerged from a study of CD8+ T cells in alopecia areata. Study-level results: Given one nonresponder, whether baseline CD8+ expansion relates to response remains uncertain.

RNA extraction and reverse transcription yielded cDNA as sequencing template. The repertoire was sequenced with immunoSEQ multiplex PCR; TCRdb's copy has only in-frame clones and lacks some. The sample includes some 190,000 clones, approximately 50% of them seen just once. On this clone: As yet, its antigen is unknown.

Sample treatment: oral pan-JAK inhibitor, 5-10 mg twice daily. V lost 0 bases and J 1 base, leaving 7 bases between the germline ends. The CDR3 consists of 14 residues. In germline, CDR1 is SGDLS, CDR2 YYNGEE. This clonotype was sampled from a human donor with alopecia areata. The chain uses TRBV9 and TRBJ2-5; unclear D gene. The sequencing here drew on CD8+ T cells sorted from blood, taken at week 52, from a patient treated with tofacitinib. The CDR3 reads CASSVGTAQETQYF. CDR3 coding DNA: TGTGCCAGCAGCGTAGGGACGGCCCAAGAGACCCAGTACTTC.